Listed below are T cell receptor beta chains from one sample, sequenced in a study of blood T cell repertoires in COVID-19. Method: immunoSEQ multiplex PCR; TCRdb's copy keeps in-frame clones and lacks some. The sample lists approximately 28,000 clones, 85% to 95% occurring once. Input material: peripheral blood. The receptors here all came from a woman in her 70s with COVID-19, enrolled during active disease. CDR3s include the opening cysteine and the closing phenylalanine or tryptophan. A D gene is named only where the DNA matches it firmly.

V gene,D gene,J gene,CDR3 DNA,CDR3 protein
TRBV12-3/TRBV12-4,-,TRBJ1-6,TGTGCCAGCAGGACAGAGAATTCACCCCTCCACTTT,CASRTENSPLHF
TRBV28,-,TRBJ1-5,TGTGCCAGCAGTCCAGGACAACGTCAGCCCCAGCATTTT,CASSPGQRQPQHF
TRBV7-8,TRBD2,TRBJ2-5,TGTGCCAGCAGCTTATTCGGGACTAGCGGGAGGGGGGAGACCCAGTACTTC,CASSLFGTSGRGETQYF
TRBV5-1,TRBD2,TRBJ2-1,TGCGCCAGCAGCTTAGAATTGTCTAGCGGGAGAGTCCAGTTCTTC,CASSLELSSGRVQFF
TRBV6-4,-,TRBJ2-2,TGTGCCAGCAGCAAAGAGGGGACAACGAACACCGGGGAGCTGTTTTTT,CASSKEGTTNTGELFF
TRBV16,-,TRBJ1-5,TGTGCCAGCAGCCAGCCGGGAGATCAGCCCCAGCATTTT,CASSQPGDQPQHF
TRBV29-1,-,TRBJ2-5,TGCAGCGTTGAAAGGGGAGGAGAGACCCAGTACTTC,CSVERGGETQYF
TRBV5-1,-,TRBJ2-2,TGCGCCAGCAGCTTGGAGCGCAGGGGTGTCCCGAACACCGGGGAGCTGTTTTTT,CASSLERRGVPNTGELFF
TRBV11-3,TRBD2,TRBJ2-3,TGTGCCAGCAGCCTGGGACTAGCGGGGACCACAGATACGCAGTATTTT,CASSLGLAGTTDTQYF
TRBV7-2,TRBD2,TRBJ2-5,TGTGCCAGCAGCTTAAAGTGGGGACTAGCGGGAGTTAAGACCCAGTACTTC,CASSLKWGLAGVKTQYF
TRBV4-1,TRBD1,TRBJ1-6,TGCGCCAGCAGCCAAGATGGGGGACAGGGTAATTCACCCCTCCACTTT,CASSQDGGQGNSPLHF
TRBV19,-,TRBJ1-2,TGTGCCAGTAGTATAGCTGGAGAATCCTATGGCTACACCTTC,CASSIAGESYGYTF
TRBV7-9,TRBD1,TRBJ1-2,TGTGCCAGCAGCTTAGTGGGACAGGGCGGTGGCTACACCTTC,CASSLVGQGGGYTF
TRBV4-1,TRBD1,TRBJ1-1,TGCGCCAGCAGGACAGGGGGCCCTCCGAACACTGAAGCTTTCTTT,CASRTGGPPNTEAFF
TRBV2,TRBD2,TRBJ2-1,TGTGCCAGCCTAACTCGGGGGGGGCAGTTCTTC,CASLTRGGQFF